These 18 T cell receptor beta chains came from one sample sequenced in a study of cytomegalovirus exposure and HLA in healthy donors. PCR used 60 Vbeta primers and 13 Jbeta primers. Data came from immunoSEQ multiplex PCR; TCRdb stores just in-frame clones and leaves some out. The profile covers roughly 100,000 clones, with roughly 12% appearing a single time and approximately 16% taken by the ten largest. Sequenced sample: PBMCs. The receptors were sampled from a man aged 35 to 55 in good health and CMV-seropositive.

This chain links TRBV6-1 with TRBJ2-5; maybe TRBD1 (6 bases). CDR1 is MNHNS and CDR2 is SASEGT in the germline V gene. The CDR3 has 14 amino acids. V was clipped by 4 bases and J by 3 bases, with 12 bases between them. CDR3 DNA sequence: TGTGCCAGCAGTGTCGGCAGGGGAAAAGAGACCCAGTACTTC. Its protein is CASSVGRGKETQYF.

This clone has a handful of counts. In the same sample, other DNA sequences code for this CDR3. The J gene is TRBJ1-2, the V gene TRBV29-1; 8 bases map to TRBD1. This CDR3 is built from 14 residues. CDR1 SQVTM and CDR2 ANQGSEA come from the germline V gene. V lost 7 bases and J lost 1; bases outside the gene matches: 8. The CDR3 DNA reads TGCAGCGCCCGACAGGGGCTAGTTAACTATGGCTACACCTTC. It is translated as CSARQGLVNYGYTF.

J is TRBJ1-5 and V is TRBV19; a possible D gene is TRBD1 (5 bases). The CDR3 spans 16 residues. The V gene's germline CDR1 is LNHDA and CDR2 SQIVND (reference sequence). V was trimmed by 5 bases and J by 1 base, leaving 15 bases between them. DNA for the CDR3: TGTGCCAGTAGTGCAAGACAGATTCTAAGCAATCAGCCCCAGCATTTT. It codes for CASSARQILSNQPQHF.

This clone was seen more than once but under ten times. The CDR3 DNA sequence: TGTGCCAGCAGCGCGGTGGGGGGGGCAGGACAGCCCCAGCATTTT. Translation gives CASSAVGGAGQPQHF. V is TRBV5-5 and J is TRBJ1-5; D might be TRBD1 (6 bases). Germline values: CDR1 SGHKS, CDR2 YYEKEE (reference sequence). The CDR3 spans 15 residues. V dropped 4 bases and J dropped 7 bases, with 18 bases sitting between them.

The chain carries TRBV9 and TRBJ2-1; the match to TRBD1 covers 9 bases. The CDR3 is 20 residues long. The trim removed 2 bases at V and 1 base at J, leaving 16 bases unmatched. Germline values: CDR1 SGDLS, CDR2 YYNGEE. The CDR3 is CASSVSTGGSVRGSYNEQFF. DNA of the CDR3: TGTGCCAGCAGCGTCTCGACAGGGGGGTCTGTCCGAGGTTCCTACAATGAGCAGTTCTTC.

V and J are TRBV28 and TRBJ1-4; D is possibly TRBD1 (5 bases). V was pared by 6 bases and J by 0 bases, with 5 bases between. Germline loops: CDR1 MDHEN, CDR2 SYDVKM. The length of the CDR3 is 13 residues. The CDR3: CASRGATNEKLFF. The CDR3 region has the DNA TGTGCCAGCAGAGGGGCAACTAATGAAAAACTGTTTTTT.

The chain uses TRBV21-1 and TRBJ2-7; TRBD1 is taken as the D call from the table, unchecked against the DNA. TRBV21-1 is termed a pseudogene. This CDR3 is built from 14 residues. Here the CDR3 DNA reads TGTGCCAGCGTATTCCGGACAAAAGCCTACGAGCAGTACTTC. It yields the protein CASVFRTKAYEQYF.

The chain is built from TRBV5-5 and TRBJ2-3; 9 bases agree with TRBD1. This CDR3 has 18 residues. Germline V gene data show CDR1 as SGHKS and CDR2 as YYEKEE (reference sequence). V dropped 0 bases and J dropped 1; count of bases not matched to a gene: 9. CDR3 amino acids: CASSLASTGGGRTDTQYF. CDR3 sequence (DNA): TGTGCCAGCAGCTTGGCCTCGACAGGGGGTGGACGCACAGATACGCAGTATTTT. The full variable domain, rest sourced from reference TRBV5-5 and TRBJ2-3, is DAGVTQSPTHLIKTRGQQVTLRCSPISGHKSVSWYQQVLGQGPQFIFQYYEKEERGRGNFPDRFSARQFPNYSSELNVNALLLGDSALYLCASSLASTGGGRTDTQYFGPGTRLTVL.

The table lists this clone with a few counts. The J gene is TRBJ2-1, the V gene TRBV4-1; TRBD2 matches 7 bases. CDR3 length equals 16 residues. The J segment lost 2 bases and the V segment lost 0 bases, leaving 4 bases of the junction unmatched. The germline V gene encodes CDR1 MGHRA and CDR2 YSYEKL. This chain's CDR3 is CASSQDRGLAYNEQFF. In nucleotides, the CDR3 is TGCGCCAGCAGCCAAGATCGCGGACTAGCCTACAATGAGCAGTTCTTC.

This clone is a singleton in its sample. This rearrangement joins TRBV7-9 to TRBJ1-1; 7 nucleotides match TRBD1. This CDR3 is 15 amino acids long. Trimming cost V 5 bases and J 1 base; bases outside gene matches: 7. The germline V gene has CDR1 SEHNR and CDR2 FQNEAQ (reference sequence). The CDR3 here is CASSARTGGNTEAFF. CDR3 bases: TGTGCCAGCAGCGCCCGGACAGGCGGGAACACTGAAGCTTTCTTT.

This clone has a handful of counts. The V and J genes are TRBV27 and TRBJ2-2; D might be TRBD2 (7 bases). Trimming took off 5 bases at V and 5 bases at J, with 15 bases between the two ends. Germline V gene lookup returns CDR1 MNHEY and CDR2 SMNVEV (reference sequence). CDR3 length: 15 amino acids. The CDR3 spells CASSRGGVGTGELFF. CDR3 bases: TGTGCCAGCAGTAGGGGGGGAGTAGGGACCGGGGAGCTGTTTTTT.

Here the CDR3 reads CASSEGRAPGIAFF. In DNA, the CDR3 is TGTGCCAGCAGTGAGGGGAGGGCCCCCGGTATAGCTTTCTTT. The chain carries TRBV6-5 and TRBJ1-1; the D gene is possibly TRBD1 (5 bases). V lost 5 bases and J 10 bases, leaving 20 bases between the germline ends. The germline CDR1 and CDR2 sequences are MNHEY and SVGAGI. This CDR3 region has 14 residues.

The genes are TRBV2 and TRBJ2-7, with D unresolved. From germline, CDR1 is SNHLY and CDR2 FYNNEI. V lost 5 bases, J lost 0 bases, and 11 bases lay in between. This CDR3 is 14 amino acids long. CDR3 residues: CASSPGRNSYEQYF. CDR3 coding DNA: TGTGCCAGCAGTCCGGGTCGGAACTCCTACGAGCAGTACTTC.

The chain joins TRBV10-1 to TRBJ2-3; 9 nucleotides line up with TRBD1. The J segment lost 2 bases and the V segment lost 4 bases, leaving 10 bases of the junction unmatched. The CDR3 loop spans 17 amino acids. Germline V gene lookup returns CDR1 WNHNN and CDR2 SYGVQD (reference sequence). The CDR3 DNA follows: TGCGCCAGCAGTGCACATCCGGGACAGGGATTCACAGATACGCAGTATTTT. Translating it yields CASSAHPGQGFTDTQYF.

This clone was detected a few times. V is TRBV28 and J is TRBJ2-7; 9 bases align to TRBD2. From germline, CDR1 is MDHEN and CDR2 SYDVKM. Germline trimming cut 6 bases from V and 4 bases from J; bases unmatched to any gene: 13. This CDR3 spans 16 amino acids. Written as DNA, the CDR3 is TGTGCCAGCAGCCGCCCTATTAGCGGGAGTGCGTACGAGCAGTACTTC. Translated, it gives CASSRPISGSAYEQYF.

The chain uses TRBV11-2 and TRBJ2-5; 8 positions agree with TRBD1. Germline V gene data show CDR1 as SGHAT and CDR2 as FQNNGV. J was trimmed by 6 bases and V by 2 bases; bases with no gene match: 2. The CDR3 runs to 13 residues. The CDR3 DNA is TGTGCCAGCAGCTTAAACAGGGGGAAGACCCAGTACTTC. This encodes CASSLNRGKTQYF.

This clone was seen a few times. The gene calls are TRBV10-3 and TRBJ1-1; D ambiguous. Germline V CDR1 and CDR2: ENHRY, SYGVKD. This CDR3 has 14 amino acids. Trimming took 3 bases from V and 1 from J, leaving 9 bases between them. The CDR3 coding sequence is TGTGCCATCAGTGACCATACAGAGAACACTGAAGCTTTCTTT. It translates to CAISDHTENTEAFF.

This clone was picked up a small number of times. V is TRBV18 and J is TRBJ1-1, with D perhaps TRBD1 (5 bases). CDR1 is KGHSH, CDR2 LQKENI, per germline. V lost 6 bases to trimming and J lost 8 bases, with 13 bases between them. This CDR3 has 12 amino acids. CDR3 in amino acids: CASSRGRDEAFF. The CDR3 DNA is TGTGCCAGCTCTCGAGGGAGGGACGAAGCTTTCTTT.